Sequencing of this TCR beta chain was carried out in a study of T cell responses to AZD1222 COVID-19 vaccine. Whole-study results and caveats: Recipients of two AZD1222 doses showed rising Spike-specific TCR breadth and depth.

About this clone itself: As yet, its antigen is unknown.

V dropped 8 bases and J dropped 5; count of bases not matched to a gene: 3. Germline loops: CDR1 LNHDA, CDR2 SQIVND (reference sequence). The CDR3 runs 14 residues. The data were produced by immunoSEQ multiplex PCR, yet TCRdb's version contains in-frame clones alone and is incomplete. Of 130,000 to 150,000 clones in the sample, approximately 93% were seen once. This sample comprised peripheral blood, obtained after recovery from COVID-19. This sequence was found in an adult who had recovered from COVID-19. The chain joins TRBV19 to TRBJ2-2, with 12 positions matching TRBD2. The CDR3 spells CASQGLAGTGELFF. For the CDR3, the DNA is TGTGCCAGTCAAGGACTAGCGGGGACCGGGGAGCTGTTTTTT.